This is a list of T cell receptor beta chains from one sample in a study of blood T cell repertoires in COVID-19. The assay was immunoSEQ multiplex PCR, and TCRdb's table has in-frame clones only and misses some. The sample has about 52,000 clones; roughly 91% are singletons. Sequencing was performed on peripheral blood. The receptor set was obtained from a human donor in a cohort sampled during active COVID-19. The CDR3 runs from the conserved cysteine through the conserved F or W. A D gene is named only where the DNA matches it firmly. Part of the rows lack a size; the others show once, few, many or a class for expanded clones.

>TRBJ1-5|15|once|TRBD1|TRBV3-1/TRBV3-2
CASSQTGGEGQPQHF
TGTGCCAGCAGCCAAACAGGGGGCGAGGGTCAGCCCCAGCATTTT
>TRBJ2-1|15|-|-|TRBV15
CATSRVASHYNEQFF
TGTGCCACCAGCAGAGTAGCGTCCCACTACAATGAGCAGTTCTTC
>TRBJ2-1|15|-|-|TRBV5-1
CASSLANPAYNEQFF
TGCGCCAGCAGCTTGGCCAATCCGGCCTACAATGAGCAGTTCTTC
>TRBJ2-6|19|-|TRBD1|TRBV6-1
CASSEERDRGFSGANVLTF
TGTGCCAGCAGTGAAGAACGGGACAGGGGTTTTTCTGGGGCCAACGTCCTGACTTTC
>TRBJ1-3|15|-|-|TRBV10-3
CAINQALFSGNTIYF
TGTGCCATCAACCAGGCCCTCTTCTCTGGAAACACCATATATTTT
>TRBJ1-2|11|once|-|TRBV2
CASSPSYGYTF
TGTGCCAGCAGCCCGTCCTATGGCTACACCTTC
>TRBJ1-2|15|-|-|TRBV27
CASSLAAGDSYGYTF
TGTGCCAGCAGTTTAGCGGCAGGGGATAGCTATGGCTACACCTTC
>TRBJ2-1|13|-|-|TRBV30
CAWSPPDGNEQFF
TGTGCCTGGAGCCCCCCAGATGGCAATGAGCAGTTCTTC
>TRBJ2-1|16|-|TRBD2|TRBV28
CASSPAGLAGKNEQFF
TGTGCCAGCAGCCCGGCGGGACTAGCGGGAAAGAATGAGCAGTTCTTC
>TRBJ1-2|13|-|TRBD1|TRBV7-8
CASSLGDSYGYTF
TGTGCCAGCAGCCTAGGGGACAGTTATGGCTACACCTTC
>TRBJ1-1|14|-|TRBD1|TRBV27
CASTRTGTDTEAFF
TGTGCCAGCACCCGAACCGGGACAGACACTGAAGCTTTCTTT
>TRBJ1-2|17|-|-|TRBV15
CATSRDASRTPLYGYTF
TGTGCCACCAGCAGAGATGCTAGCAGGACGCCCCTCTATGGCTACACCTTC
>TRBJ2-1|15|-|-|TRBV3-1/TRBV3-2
CASSLPSGPYNEQFF
TGTGCCAGCAGTCTCCCAAGCGGGCCCTACAATGAGCAGTTCTTC
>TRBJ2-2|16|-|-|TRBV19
CASSRFLSGDTGELFF
TGTGCCAGTAGTAGGTTTCTTAGCGGAGACACCGGGGAGCTGTTTTTT
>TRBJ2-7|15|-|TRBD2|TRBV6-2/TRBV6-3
CASSRGLAVLYEQYF
TGTGCCAGCAGCCGCGGACTAGCGGTACTCTACGAGCAGTACTTC
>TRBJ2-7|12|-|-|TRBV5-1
CASRGVTYEQYF
TGCGCCAGCAGGGGAGTTACCTACGAGCAGTACTTC
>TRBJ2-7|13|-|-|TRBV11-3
CASSFGSSYEQYF
TGTGCCAGCAGCTTCGGGAGTTCCTACGAGCAGTACTTC
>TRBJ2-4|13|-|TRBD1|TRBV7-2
CASSRGQGSIQYF
TGTGCCAGCAGCCGCGGACAGGGGAGCATTCAGTACTTC
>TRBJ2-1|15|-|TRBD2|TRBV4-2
CASSQASGINNEQFF
TGTGCCAGCAGCCAAGCTAGCGGGATAAACAATGAGCAGTTCTTC
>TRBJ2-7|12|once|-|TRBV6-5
CASRRDRFEQYF
TGTGCCAGCAGAAGAGACAGGTTCGAGCAGTACTTC
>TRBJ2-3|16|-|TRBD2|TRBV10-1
CASSDGLAGVADTQYF
TGCGCCAGCAGTGATGGACTAGCGGGAGTTGCAGATACGCAGTATTTT
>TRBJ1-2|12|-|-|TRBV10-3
CAISETDYGYTF
TGTGCCATCAGCGAGACGGACTATGGCTACACCTTC
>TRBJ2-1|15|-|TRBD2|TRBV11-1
CASSLGLAGVGEQFF
TGTGCCAGCAGCTTAGGGCTAGCGGGAGTGGGTGAGCAGTTCTTC
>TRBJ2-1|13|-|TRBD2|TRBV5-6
CASSLGTSDEQFF
TGTGCCAGCAGCTTGGGGACTAGCGATGAGCAGTTCTTC
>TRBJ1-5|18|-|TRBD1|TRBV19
CASRETGGRDLGNQPQHF
TGTGCCAGTAGAGAGACAGGGGGCCGCGATTTGGGCAATCAGCCCCAGCATTTT
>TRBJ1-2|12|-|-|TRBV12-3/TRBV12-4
CASARANYGYTF
TGTGCCAGCGCCCGGGCTAACTATGGCTACACCTTC
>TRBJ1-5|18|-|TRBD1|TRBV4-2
CASSQDSGQGAYHQPQHF
TGTGCCAGCAGCCAAGATAGTGGGCAGGGGGCATACCATCAGCCCCAGCATTTT
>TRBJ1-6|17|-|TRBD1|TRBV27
CASSPGQGDHNNSPLHF
TGTGCCAGCAGCCCGGGACAGGGAGACCACAATAATTCACCCCTCCACTTT
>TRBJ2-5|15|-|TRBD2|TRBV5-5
CASSSLGGRQETQYF
TGTGCCAGCAGCTCCCTGGGGGGGAGGCAAGAGACCCAGTACTTC
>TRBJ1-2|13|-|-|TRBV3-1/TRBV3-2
CATQRGGGYGYTF
TGTGCCACTCAGCGGGGGGGCGGCTATGGCTACACCTTC
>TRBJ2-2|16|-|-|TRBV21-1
CASRQQGPAATGELFF
TGTGCCAGCAGACAACAGGGGCCGGCGGCCACCGGGGAGCTGTTTTTT
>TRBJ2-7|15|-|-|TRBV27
CASSQAGEGSYEQYF
TGTGCCAGCAGTCAAGCGGGTGAGGGCTCCTACGAGCAGTACTTC
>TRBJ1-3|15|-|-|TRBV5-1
CASSLDTAGGNTIYF
TGCGCCAGCAGCTTGGACACAGCAGGAGGAAACACCATATATTTT
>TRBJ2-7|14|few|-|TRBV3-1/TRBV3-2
CASSQGTASYEQYF
TGTGCCAGCAGCCAAGGGACTGCTAGCTACGAGCAGTACTTC
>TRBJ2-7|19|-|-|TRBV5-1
CASSLGRRMGGPGGYEQYF
TGCGCCAGCAGCTTGGGCCGTCGTATGGGAGGTCCCGGCGGTTACGAGCAGTACTTC
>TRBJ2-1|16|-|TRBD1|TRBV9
CASSAHWGTGYNEQFF
TGTGCCAGCAGCGCCCATTGGGGGACAGGGTACAATGAGCAGTTCTTC
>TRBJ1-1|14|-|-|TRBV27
CASSSQGRRAEAFF
TGTGCCAGCAGTTCGCAGGGGCGTCGGGCTGAAGCTTTCTTT
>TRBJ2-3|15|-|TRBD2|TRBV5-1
CASSLGGSGTDTQYF
TGCGCCAGCAGCTTGGGCGGGAGTGGCACAGATACGCAGTATTTT
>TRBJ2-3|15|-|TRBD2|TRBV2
CASKLAGGVADTQYF
TGTGCCAGCAAACTAGCGGGAGGGGTCGCAGATACGCAGTATTTT
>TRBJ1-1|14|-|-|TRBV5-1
CASSNRQMNTEAFF
TGCGCCAGCAGCAACCGACAGATGAACACTGAAGCTTTCTTT
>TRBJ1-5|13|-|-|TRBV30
CAWSARSNQPQHF
TGTGCCTGGAGTGCTAGAAGCAATCAGCCCCAGCATTTT
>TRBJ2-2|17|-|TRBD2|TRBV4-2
CASSQDVSGRNTGELFF
TGTGCCAGCAGCCAAGATGTTAGCGGGAGAAACACCGGGGAGCTGTTTTTT
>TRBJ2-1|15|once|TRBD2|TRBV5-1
CASSLSPSGTLEQFF
TGCGCCAGCAGCTTGTCTCCTAGCGGGACACTCGAGCAGTTCTTC
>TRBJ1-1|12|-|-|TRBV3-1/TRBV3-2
CASAGVSTEAFF
TGTGCCAGCGCAGGGGTTAGCACTGAAGCTTTCTTT
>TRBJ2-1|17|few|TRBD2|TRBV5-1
CASSLISGRRGISEQFF
TGCGCCAGCAGCTTGATTAGCGGGAGGAGGGGGATTTCGGAGCAGTTCTTC
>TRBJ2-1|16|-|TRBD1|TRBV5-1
CASSFLGTGPYNEQFF
TGCGCCAGCAGCTTTCTCGGGACAGGGCCTTACAATGAGCAGTTCTTC
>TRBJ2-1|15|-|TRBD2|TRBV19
CASRPGLAAYNEQFF
TGTGCCAGTAGGCCAGGACTAGCGGCATACAATGAGCAGTTCTTC
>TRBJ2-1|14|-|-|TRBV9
CASSVGQLWNEQFF
TGTGCCAGCAGCGTAGGACAGCTTTGGAATGAGCAGTTCTTC
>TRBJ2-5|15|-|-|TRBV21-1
CARRPGTSGKETQYF
TGTGCCAGAAGACCCGGGACTAGCGGAAAAGAGACCCAGTACTTC
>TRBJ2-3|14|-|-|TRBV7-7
CASSLSGESDTQYF
TGTGCTAGCAGCTTAAGTGGAGAGTCAGATACGCAGTATTTT
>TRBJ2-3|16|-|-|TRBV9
CASSVGPTTSTDTQYF
TGTGCCAGCAGCGTAGGTCCTACCACTAGCACAGATACGCAGTATTTT
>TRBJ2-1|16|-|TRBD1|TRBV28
CASSIPGGRSLEVQFF
TGTGCCAGCAGTATACCAGGGGGCCGGTCTTTAGAGGTGCAGTTCTTC
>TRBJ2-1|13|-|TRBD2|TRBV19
CARTSGSYNEQFF
TGTGCCCGGACTAGCGGGAGTTACAATGAGCAGTTCTTC
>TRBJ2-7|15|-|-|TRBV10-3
CAISRTAGPSYEQYF
TGTGCCATCAGCAGGACGGCGGGACCTTCCTACGAGCAGTACTTC